The 27 T cell receptor beta chains in this list originate from one sample, sequenced in a study of blood T cell repertoires in COVID-19 (dated by TCRdb to about 2020). Library prep was done by the immunoSEQ multiplex PCR assay. TCRdb carries this immuneACCESS record with in-frame sequences only. Its versions omit some clonotypes, under half of them owing to an unresolved V gene in the studies checked, with the rest unexplained. This sample gives about 210,000 clones in total; approximately 80% of them show up just once. The top ten clonotypes cover about 4% of the sample. What was sequenced was PBMCs or T cells enriched from blood (not recorded which). Receptors were obtained from a man aged 30-40 years with acute COVID-19.

The chain recombines TRBV12-2 with TRBJ2-1; the table's D call, TRBD2, was not checked against the DNA. TRBV12-2 is a pseudogene locus. The CDR3 extends over 19 amino acids. The CDR3 protein is CASRFRGLAGGYSYNEQFF. CDR3 sequence (DNA): TGTGCAAGTCGCTTCAGAGGACTAGCGGGGGGGTACTCCTACAATGAGCAGTTCTTC.

This chain links TRBV28 with TRBJ1-1; no firm D call. Germline CDR1 is MDHEN and CDR2 is SYDVKM. V lost 7 bases, J lost 1 base, and 13 bases lay in between. The CDR3 extends over 14 amino acids. The CDR3 DNA is TGTGCCAGCACCACTTCACGGGGGAACACTGAAGCTTTCTTT. Its translation is CASTTSRGNTEAFF.

The V and J genes are TRBV24-1 and TRBJ2-1; D possibly corresponds to TRBD2 (5 bases). Trimming stripped 3 bases from V and 0 bases from J, with 5 bases between. This CDR3 is 14 amino acids long. Germline-derived CDR1 and CDR2 are KGHDR and SFDVKD. DNA for the CDR3: TGTGCCACCAGTGATCGGGACTCCTACAATGAGCAGTTCTTC. Translated, it gives CATSDRDSYNEQFF.

The chain employs TRBV10-3 and TRBJ2-5; TRBD1 matches 7 bases. Trimming took 4 bases from V and 4 from J; bases not matched to a gene: 21. Per the germline V gene, CDR1 is ENHRY and CDR2 is SYGVKD. This CDR3 contains 19 residues. Here the CDR3 reads CAISAMLRIEGNRGETQYF. CDR3 nucleotides: TGTGCCATCAGTGCCATGCTGCGGATCGAGGGAAACAGGGGAGAGACCCAGTACTTC.

The chain combines TRBV5-1 with TRBJ2-7; tentatively, D is TRBD1 (6 bases). With 4 bases removed from V and 6 bases from J, the gap between germline ends came to 17 bases. CDR1 SGHRS and CDR2 YFSETQ come from the germline V gene. CDR3 length: 14 residues. As DNA, the CDR3 is TGCGCCAGCAGCCCGGCAGGGGTAGTGGGCGAGCAGTACTTC. Its protein product is CASSPAGVVGEQYF. The full variable domain, completed using reference TRBV5-1 and TRBJ2-7, is KAGVTQTPRYLIKTRGQQVTLSCSPISGHRSVSWYQQTPGQGLQFLFEYFSETQRNKGNFPGRFSGRQFSNSRSEMNVSTLELGDSALYLCASSPAGVVGEQYFGPGTRLTVT.

This sequence joins TRBV15 and TRBJ2-5, with TRBD1 as a possible D gene (6 bases). V was clipped by 0 bases and J by 9 bases, with 17 bases between them. Per the germline V gene, CDR1 is LNHNV and CDR2 is YYDKDF (reference sequence). The CDR3 is 15 amino acids. The CDR3 DNA is TGTGCCACCAGCAGAGAGACAGGTCAAACGAGGGCCCAGTACTTC. Translated, it gives CATSRETGQTRAQYF.

The CDR3 here is CSASQVIGNTIYF. The CDR3 DNA reads TGCAGTGCTAGTCAGGTTATCGGAAACACCATATATTTT. The rearrangement joins TRBV20-1 to TRBJ1-3; D remains unclear. Germline CDR1 and CDR2: DFQATT and SNEGSKA (reference sequence). The V gene lost 3 bases and the J gene lost 4 bases, with 10 bases spanning the gap. CDR3 length: 13 amino acids.

The J gene is TRBJ1-4, the V gene TRBV11-2; perhaps TRBD1 as D (5 bases). Trimming took 5 bases from V and 7 from J, leaving 17 bases between them. The CDR3 covers 15 residues. Per germline, CDR1 SGHAT and CDR2 FQNNGV. The CDR3 DNA sequence: TGTGCCAGCAGCCTCGCCGGGACTTTGCCTGAAAAACTGTTTTTT. It codes for CASSLAGTLPEKLFF.

V usage is TRBV5-1 and J usage is TRBJ2-3; 15 bases align to TRBD2. Losses at the gene ends were 4 bases for V and 2 bases for J; bases not matched to a gene: 5. The CDR3 is 17 residues long. Germline V gene data show CDR1 as SGHRS and CDR2 as YFSETQ. DNA for the CDR3: TGCGCCAGCAGCCCGGGACTAGCGGGGGGAAACACAGATACGCAGTATTTT. Its protein product is CASSPGLAGGNTDTQYF.

The CDR3 DNA is TGCAGCGTTAGTTCAACAGTCGACTCTGGAAACACCATATATTTT. Residues: CSVSSTVDSGNTIYF. The chain recombines TRBV29-1 with TRBJ1-3; no reliable D call. In germline, CDR1 is SQVTM, CDR2 ANQGSEA. Trimming removed 5 bases at V and 0 bases at J, with 14 bases between. CDR3 length: 15 residues.

This clone was counted a single time. The V gene is TRBV10-3, the J gene TRBJ1-3, with 11 bases fitting TRBD1. The CDR3 contains 17 residues. V shed 3 bases, J shed 2 bases, and the junction held 6 bases outside the gene matches. The germline CDR1 and CDR2 sequences are ENHRY and SYGVKD. CDR3 sequence reads: CAISDHSGQGAGNTIYF. For the CDR3, the DNA is TGTGCCATCAGTGATCATTCGGGACAGGGGGCTGGAAACACCATATATTTT.

This rearrangement joins TRBV7-9 to TRBJ2-4, with D possibly matching TRBD1 (7 bases). V lost 3 bases and J 0 bases, leaving 12 bases between the germline ends. This CDR3 contains 16 residues. Germline V gene data show CDR1 as SEHNR and CDR2 as FQNEAQ (reference sequence). The CDR3 loop is CASSFQGGIAKNIQYF. CDR3 in DNA: TGTGCCAGCAGCTTTCAGGGGGGTATAGCCAAAAACATTCAGTACTTC.

The V call is TRBV9, the J call TRBJ2-3; 11 bases line up with TRBD2. Germline CDR1 is SGDLS and CDR2 is YYNGEE. J was trimmed by 6 bases and V by 4 bases; bases with no gene match: 19. CDR3 length equals 19 residues. In DNA, the CDR3 is TGTGCCAGCAGCTTCCGCTCTATGACTAGCGGGGCCCGCGGGGATACGCAGTATTTT. The encoded protein is CASSFRSMTSGARGDTQYF. The variable domain in full, with the rest retrieved from reference TRBV9 and TRBJ2-3, is DSGVTQTPKHLITATGQRVTLRCSPRSGDLSVYWYQQSLDQGLQFLIQYYNGEERAKGNILERFSAQQFPDLHSELNLSSLELGDSALYFCASSFRSMTSGARGDTQYFGPGTRLTVL.

V usage is TRBV9 and J usage is TRBJ2-1; TRBD1 matches 11 bases. Germline V gene data show CDR1 as SGDLS and CDR2 as YYNGEE. With 2 bases clipped from V and 6 bases from J, the junction kept 4 bases outside the gene matches. The CDR3 has 15 residues. In DNA form, the CDR3 reads TGTGCCAGCAGCGTCGGACAGGGGGCGGCCAATGAGCAGTTCTTC. This sequence encodes CASSVGQGAANEQFF.

J is TRBJ1-2 and V is TRBV9; TRBD1 matches at 7 bases. Germline V CDR1 and CDR2: SGDLS, YYNGEE. The CDR3 length is 14 residues. V lost 3 bases and J lost 5; bases outside the gene matches: 7. In DNA, the CDR3 is TGTGCCAGCAGCGCCGGGGACAGCGGGTATGGCTACACCTTC. Protein: CASSAGDSGYGYTF. The full variable domain, completed using reference TRBV9 and TRBJ1-2, is DSGVTQTPKHLITATGQRVTLRCSPRSGDLSVYWYQQSLDQGLQFLIQYYNGEERAKGNILERFSAQQFPDLHSELNLSSLELGDSALYFCASSAGDSGYGYTFGSGTRLTVV.

The gene calls are TRBV14 and TRBJ2-5, with 9 bases that match TRBD1. Germline V lookup: CDR1 SGHDN, CDR2 FVKESK. The CDR3 covers 14 residues. J lost 5 bases, V lost 8 bases, and 9 bases had no gene match. For the CDR3, the DNA is TGTGCCAGCGCACAGGACAGGGGTTTGGAGACCCAGTACTTC. Translated, it gives CASAQDRGLETQYF.

The sample holds one count of this clone. This rearrangement joins TRBV2 to TRBJ2-1; the match to TRBD2 covers 12 bases. The CDR3 is 15 residues long. V was pared by 4 bases and J by 9 bases, with 7 bases of the junction left unmatched. From germline, CDR1 is SNHLY and CDR2 FYNNEI. CDR3 in amino acids: CASSGPSGGAFEQFF. As DNA, the CDR3 is TGTGCCAGCAGTGGCCCTAGCGGGGGGGCCTTTGAGCAGTTCTTC.

The V call is TRBV5-5, the J call TRBJ1-6; 10 bases line up with TRBD1. V lost 1 base and J lost 5; bases outside the gene matches: 6. Germline values: CDR1 SGHKS, CDR2 YYEKEE (reference sequence). The CDR3 length is 17 residues. CDR3 amino acids: CASSLTLTGGNNSPLHF. CDR3 bases: TGTGCCAGCAGCTTGACCCTGACAGGGGGCAATAATTCACCCCTCCACTTT.

The gene calls are TRBV7-2 and TRBJ1-3; D remains ambiguous. The CDR3 is 13 amino acids. Germline V lookup: CDR1 SGHTA, CDR2 FQGNSA. Trimming took 1 base from V and 6 from J, leaving 7 bases between them. CDR3 in DNA: TGTGCCAGCAGCTTAGATGGCACAAACACCATATATTTT. This gives the protein CASSLDGTNTIYF.

This clone was seen a single time. J is TRBJ2-1 and V is TRBV19, with 11 positions matching TRBD2. The J segment lost 4 bases and the V segment lost 6 bases, leaving 11 bases of the junction unmatched. Germline CDR1 LNHDA, CDR2 SQIVND (reference sequence). CDR3 length equals 17 residues. CDR3 loop: CASSHAITSGRYNEQFF. CDR3 coding DNA: TGTGCCAGTAGCCACGCCATTACTAGCGGGAGATACAATGAGCAGTTCTTC.

A remark on this clone: Other DNA sequences in this sample translate to the same CDR3. The V gene is TRBV7-9, the J gene TRBJ1-2; tentative D call: TRBD1 (5 bases). The CDR3 has 14 amino acids. Germline V CDR1 and CDR2: SEHNR, FQNEAQ (reference sequence). Trimming left V 3 bases short and J 4 bases short, with 12 bases between. DNA of the CDR3: TGTGCCAGCAGCTTCGGCCAGGGAAGCTATGGCTACACCTTC. Translating it yields CASSFGQGSYGYTF.

The rearrangement links TRBV6-5 to TRBJ2-5; 11 nucleotides agree with TRBD1. Germline values: CDR1 MNHEY, CDR2 SVGAGI. The length of the CDR3 is 15 residues. The ends lost 6 bases at V and 5 bases at J; junction bases unmatched: 8. CDR3 amino acids: CASSPGQGARETQYF. CDR3 in DNA: TGTGCCAGCAGCCCCGGACAGGGGGCGAGGGAGACCCAGTACTTC.

This clone showed up just a few times. The chain carries TRBV6-5 and TRBJ2-7, with TRBD1 identical over 7 bases. The germline gives CDR1 MNHEY, CDR2 SVGAGI. The CDR3 runs 14 residues. The V segment lost 5 bases and the J segment 1 base; nucleotides outside the gene matches: 5. Written as DNA, the CDR3 is TGTGCCAGCAGTCCCCAGGGGGTTTCCTACGAGCAGTACTTC. Translation gives CASSPQGVSYEQYF.

This chain uses TRBV5-4 with TRBJ2-2, with 8 bases identical to TRBD1. The CDR3 extends over 15 amino acids. The trim removed 5 bases at V and 1 base at J, leaving 4 bases unmatched. CDR1 is SGHNT and CDR2 is YYREEE in the germline V gene (reference sequence). CDR3 in DNA: TGTGCCAGCAGTCCCGGGACAGGGAACACCGGGGAGCTGTTTTTT. Amino acid sequence: CASSPGTGNTGELFF. Complete variable domain (other parts from reference TRBV5-4 and TRBJ2-2): ETGVTQSPTHLIKTRGQQVTLRCSSQSGHNTVSWYQQALGQGPQFIFQYYREEENGRGNFPPRFSGLQFPNYSSELNVNALELDDSALYLCASSPGTGNTGELFFGEGSRLTVL.

The chain couples TRBV19 to TRBJ2-5, with TRBD1 identical over 9 bases. The CDR3 is made up of 15 amino acids. Per the germline V gene, CDR1 is LNHDA and CDR2 is SQIVND (reference sequence). After removal of 5 bases from V and 4 bases from J, the junction contained 8 bases not matched to a gene. The CDR3 sequence: CASSPGTGRGETQYF. CDR3 nucleotide sequence: TGTGCCAGTAGTCCGGGGACAGGGCGTGGAGAGACCCAGTACTTC.

This clone was found a few times. The chain joins TRBV28 to TRBJ2-1, with 11 bases lining up with TRBD2. The CDR3 consists of 16 residues. The V segment lost 7 bases and the J segment 7 bases; nucleotides outside the gene matches: 12. CDR1 and CDR2 (germline): MDHEN, SYDVKM. The CDR3 is CASTLLPSGGINEQFF. As DNA, the CDR3 is TGTGCCAGCACCTTGCTTCCTAGCGGGGGGATAAATGAGCAGTTCTTC.

The chain links TRBV11-1 to TRBJ1-1, with D possibly matching TRBD1 (6 bases). Germline CDR1 is SGHAT and CDR2 is FQDESV (reference sequence). V was cut by 3 bases and J by 0 bases, with 8 bases left in between. The CDR3 runs 14 residues. The CDR3 DNA is TGTGCCAGCAGCTTTAGGGGGATGAACACTGAAGCTTTCTTT. Protein sequence: CASSFRGMNTEAFF.